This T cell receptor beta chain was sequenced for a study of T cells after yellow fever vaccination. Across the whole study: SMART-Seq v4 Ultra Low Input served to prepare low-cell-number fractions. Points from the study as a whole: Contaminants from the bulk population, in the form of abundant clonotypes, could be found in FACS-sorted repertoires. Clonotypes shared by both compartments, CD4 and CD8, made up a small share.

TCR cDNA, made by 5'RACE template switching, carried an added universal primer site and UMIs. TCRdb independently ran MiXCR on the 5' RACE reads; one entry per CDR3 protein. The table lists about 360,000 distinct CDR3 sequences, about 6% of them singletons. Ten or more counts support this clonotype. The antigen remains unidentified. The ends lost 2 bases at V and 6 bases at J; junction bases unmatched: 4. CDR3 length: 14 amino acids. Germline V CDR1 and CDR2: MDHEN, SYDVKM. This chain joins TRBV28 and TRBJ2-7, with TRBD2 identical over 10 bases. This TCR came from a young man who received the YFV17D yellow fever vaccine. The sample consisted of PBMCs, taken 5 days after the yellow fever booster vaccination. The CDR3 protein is CASSLEGLAVEQYF. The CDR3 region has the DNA TGTGCCAGCAGTTTAGAAGGACTAGCGGTCGAGCAGTACTTC.